The rows below give T cell receptor beta chains drawn from one sample of a study of T cell responses to AZD1222 COVID-19 vaccine. Only in-frame clones appear in the TCRdb table, and some are missing; sequencing was by immunoSEQ multiplex PCR. The sample records 100,000 to 150,000 clones, approximately 90% being singletons. This specimen consisted of peripheral blood, obtained on day 0 of MenACWY control vaccination. The receptors shown here come from an adult in good health. Both conserved end residues are part of each CDR3. A D gene is named only where the DNA matches it firmly. Not every row has a clone size; where given, it reads once, few, many or a size class.

NA,NA,TRBV11-3,TRBJ1-1,TGTGCCAGCAGCTTACAGGGATTGAACACTGAAGCTTTCTTT,CASSLQGLNTEAFF
NA,once,TRBV5-1,TRBJ1-1,TGCGCCAGCAGCCCCGAGGGACTAGAGTACACTGAAGCTTTCTTT,CASSPEGLEYTEAFF
NA,NA,TRBV9,TRBJ1-1,TGTGCCAGCACCAGGGGACCGGCGAACACTGAAGCTTTCTTT,CASTRGPANTEAFF
NA,NA,TRBV30,TRBJ1-1,TGTGCCTTCCGGGCAGGGGCAAAGATGAACACTGAAGCTTTCTTT,CAFRAGAKMNTEAFF
NA,NA,TRBV27,TRBJ1-6,TGTGCCAGCTGGGAGCCGGGGTGGAATTCACCCCTCCACTTT,CASWEPGWNSPLHF
TRBD2,NA,TRBV6-1,TRBJ2-7,TGTGCCAGCAGTGAGTCCTCTAGCGGGAGTTGGTACGAGCAGTACTTC,CASSESSSGSWYEQYF
TRBD2,once,TRBV11-2,TRBJ2-3,TGTGCCAGCAGCCCCGAGGGGACTAGCAGTGATACGCAGTATTTT,CASSPEGTSSDTQYF
TRBD1,few,TRBV6-5,TRBJ1-2,TGTGCCAGCAGCCAGCCTTCGACAGGGGGCTATGGCTACACCTTC,CASSQPSTGGYGYTF
TRBD1,NA,TRBV27,TRBJ1-1,TGTGCCAGCAGGGCGAGACAGGGAAACACTGAAGCTTTCTTT,CASRARQGNTEAFF
NA,NA,TRBV19,TRBJ2-7,TGTGCCAGTAGTAATACAGGCTCCTACGAGCAGTACTTC,CASSNTGSYEQYF
TRBD2,once,TRBV9,TRBJ2-1,TGTGCCAGCGGGAATAGCGGGAGATGGGATGAGCAGTTCTTC,CASGNSGRWDEQFF
TRBD2,NA,TRBV7-9,TRBJ2-1,TGTGCCAGCAGCTTAGGACCTAGCGGGAGGGCAAATGAGCAGTTCTTC,CASSLGPSGRANEQFF
NA,few,TRBV6-5,TRBJ1-1,TGTGCCAGCAGTTACGGGTCAATAGAGGGGACTGAAGCTTTCTTT,CASSYGSIEGTEAFF
NA,NA,TRBV27,TRBJ1-1,TGTGCCAGCAGTGGTCTGAACACTGAAGCTTTCTTT,CASSGLNTEAFF
NA,once,TRBV5-4,TRBJ2-2,TGTGCCAGCAGCTTGGGGACCAGCCGGAGCACCGGGGAGCTGTTTTTT,CASSLGTSRSTGELFF
NA,NA,TRBV5-5,TRBJ1-4,TGTGCCAGCAGCGAAGCAGGGACTAATGAAAAACTGTTTTTT,CASSEAGTNEKLFF
NA,NA,TRBV6-5,TRBJ2-5,TGTGCCAGCAGGGGTCGCGAGACCCAGTACTTC,CASRGRETQYF
NA,once,TRBV6-5,TRBJ1-1,TGTGCCAGCGGTCGGGACTTGAACACTGAAGCTTTCTTT,CASGRDLNTEAFF
TRBD1,NA,TRBV27,TRBJ1-3,TGTGCCAGCCGGTCCCTGGGACAGGTGAAGTCTGGAAACACCATATATTTT,CASRSLGQVKSGNTIYF
TRBD2,NA,TRBV5-1,TRBJ2-7,TGCGCCAGCAGCTTTGTGGCCGGGAGGCAGGACGAGCAGTACTTC,CASSFVAGRQDEQYF
NA,NA,TRBV19,TRBJ1-4,TGTGCCAGTAGTATCCGACAGCCAGCAACTAATGAAAAACTGTTTTTT,CASSIRQPATNEKLFF
NA,NA,TRBV13,TRBJ1-1,TGTGCCAGCAGCCCATCGGACGGATTATCGGCTTTCTTT,CASSPSDGLSAFF
TRBD1,NA,TRBV10-3,TRBJ2-2,TGTGCCATCAGAATGTCGGGACAGGGGGCCGGGGAGCTGTTTTTT,CAIRMSGQGAGELFF
NA,NA,TRBV27,TRBJ2-2,TGTGCCAGCAGTCACAGGGTTGCCGGCACCGGGGAGCTGTTTTTT,CASSHRVAGTGELFF
TRBD2,NA,TRBV28,TRBJ2-1,TGTGCCAGCAGTTTGCCCGGGACTAGCGGACACAATGAGCAGTTCTTC,CASSLPGTSGHNEQFF
TRBD2,NA,TRBV5-1,TRBJ2-1,TGCGCCAGCAGCTTGGTTAGCGGGCCAAATGAGCAGTTCTTC,CASSLVSGPNEQFF
TRBD1,once,TRBV7-8,TRBJ1-6,TGTGCCAGCAGCCCCTCCGGGACAGGGCGCGGACCCCTCCACTTT,CASSPSGTGRGPLHF
TRBD2,NA,TRBV7-2,TRBJ2-2,TGTGCCAGCAGCCCCAGCGGGAGAGAAACCGGGGAGCTGTTTTTT,CASSPSGRETGELFF
TRBD1,NA,TRBV6-1,TRBJ1-5,TGTGCCAGCAGAAGACAGGGCGGCAATCAGCCCCAGCATTTT,CASRRQGGNQPQHF
NA,NA,TRBV6-6,TRBJ1-4,TGTGCCAGCAGTTACCCAACGGGGGTAGGGGAAAAACTGTTTTTT,CASSYPTGVGEKLFF
NA,NA,TRBV6-5,TRBJ2-6,TGTGCCAGCAAGGCAGAAAGCTCTGGGGCCAACGTCCTGACTTTC,CASKAESSGANVLTF
TRBD1,NA,TRBV27,TRBJ1-4,TGTGCCAGCAGTTTTACAGGGGCAGGAGAAAAACTGTTTTTT,CASSFTGAGEKLFF
TRBD2,once,TRBV7-3,TRBJ2-1,TGTGCCAGCAGCCCCCAGCGGGAGAATGAGCAGTTCTTC,CASSPQRENEQFF
NA,NA,TRBV19,TRBJ2-5,TGTGCCAGAACCAGGGGACAAACCGGAGAGACCCAGTACTTC,CARTRGQTGETQYF
TRBD1,NA,TRBV29-1,TRBJ1-1,TGCAGCGTTGAGTCGGGACAGCACACTGAAGCTTTCTTT,CSVESGQHTEAFF
NA,NA,TRBV5-5,TRBJ2-7,TGTGCCAGCAGCTTAAGTCTCCGGGCCGCGGGCTACGAGCAGTACTTC,CASSLSLRAAGYEQYF
NA,NA,TRBV19,TRBJ1-5,TGTGCCAGTAGTATCGGAGGTAGCAATCAGCCCCAGCATTTT,CASSIGGSNQPQHF
NA,NA,TRBV2,TRBJ1-1,TGTGCCAGCAGTGAGGGTTCGAACACTGAAGCTTTCTTT,CASSEGSNTEAFF
NA,NA,TRBV6-2/TRBV6-3,TRBJ2-7,TGTGCCAGCAGTTACCCCAAGACTGGTTCCTACGAGCAGTACTTC,CASSYPKTGSYEQYF
NA,few,TRBV7-2,TRBJ2-7,TGTGCCAGCAGCTCACGGGGCGGCAGATCTAAGGACGAGCAGTACTTC,CASSSRGGRSKDEQYF
NA,few,TRBV28,TRBJ1-1,TGTGCCAGCAGTTTCCCATCTAGGGGCACTGAAGCTTTCTTT,CASSFPSRGTEAFF
NA,NA,TRBV19,TRBJ1-2,TGTGCCAGTAGTATAGACCCCAGGGCCAAAGGCTACACCTTC,CASSIDPRAKGYTF
TRBD1,NA,TRBV2,TRBJ1-2,TGTGCCAGCAGTGAAAACAGGGGCAATAACTATGGCTACACCTTC,CASSENRGNNYGYTF
TRBD1,NA,TRBV6-2/TRBV6-3,TRBJ2-2,TGTGCCAGCAGTTACCGACAGGGAACCGGGGAGCTGTTTTTT,CASSYRQGTGELFF
TRBD2,NA,TRBV7-9,TRBJ2-1,TGTGCCAGCAGCTCATCCGCGGGAGGCCACAATGAGCAGTTCTTC,CASSSSAGGHNEQFF
NA,NA,TRBV4-2,TRBJ2-1,TGTGCCAGCAGCCAAGAAGTAGCGGCCTCCTACAATGAGCAGTTCTTC,CASSQEVAASYNEQFF
NA,NA,TRBV14,TRBJ1-2,TGTGCCAGCAGCCAAGTTCGTGACTACTCTGGCTACACCTTC,CASSQVRDYSGYTF
NA,NA,TRBV12-3/TRBV12-4,TRBJ1-2,TGTGCCAGCAGTTTGATGGATAACTATGGCTACACCTTC,CASSLMDNYGYTF
TRBD1,NA,TRBV4-1,TRBJ2-7,TGCGCCAGCAGCCGTCCCGGGACAGGGTTTTGGTACGAGCAGTACTTC,CASSRPGTGFWYEQYF
NA,NA,TRBV3-1/TRBV3-2,TRBJ2-1,TGTGCCAGCAGCCGAGGGAAGAACAATGAGCAGTTCTTC,CASSRGKNNEQFF
NA,NA,TRBV5-1,TRBJ2-7,TGCGCCAGCAGCTTGTTTCGGGAAACCTACGAGCAGTACTTC,CASSLFRETYEQYF
NA,NA,TRBV6-5,TRBJ2-7,TGTGCCAGCACCACTCCCGAGACAGTAAGCTACGAGCAGTACTTC,CASTTPETVSYEQYF
NA,NA,TRBV7-3,TRBJ1-1,TGTGCCAGCAGCTTAATCCCGGGGAGTGGCACTGAAGCTTTCTTT,CASSLIPGSGTEAFF
NA,NA,TRBV7-9,TRBJ2-1,TGTGCCAGCAGCGACGGGACGGCAGAGCAGTTCTTC,CASSDGTAEQFF
TRBD1,NA,TRBV4-1,TRBJ1-4,TGCGCCAGCAAACAGGGGGACCAGGGATGGGAAAAACTGTTTTTT,CASKQGDQGWEKLFF
NA,NA,TRBV5-1,TRBJ2-5,TGCGCCAGCAGCCGCCAAGGACAGCCCCAAGAGACCCAGTACTTC,CASSRQGQPQETQYF
NA,NA,TRBV30,TRBJ2-5,TGTGCCTGGAGTCGGGGGCTTAGGGCAGGGGAGACCCAGTACTTC,CAWSRGLRAGETQYF
NA,NA,TRBV6-6,TRBJ1-2,TGTGCCAGCCAACAGCTGGGCTATGGCTACACCTTC,CASQQLGYGYTF
TRBD2,NA,TRBV6-5,TRBJ2-3,TGTGCCAGCAGGGGACTAGCGGGAGCTGATACGCAGTATTTT,CASRGLAGADTQYF
NA,once,TRBV30,TRBJ2-1,TGTGCCTGGAGTGCGACCCGCTACAATGAGCAGTTCTTC,CAWSATRYNEQFF